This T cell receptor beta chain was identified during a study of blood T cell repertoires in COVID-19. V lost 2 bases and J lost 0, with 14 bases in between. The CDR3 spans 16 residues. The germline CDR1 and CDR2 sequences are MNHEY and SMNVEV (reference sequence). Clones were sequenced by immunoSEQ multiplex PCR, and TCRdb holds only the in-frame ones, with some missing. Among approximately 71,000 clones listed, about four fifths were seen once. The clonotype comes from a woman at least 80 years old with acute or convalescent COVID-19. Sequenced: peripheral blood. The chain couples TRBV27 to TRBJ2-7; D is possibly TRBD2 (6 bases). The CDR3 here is CASSLLGAGLSYEQYF. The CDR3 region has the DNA TGTGCCAGCAGTTTACTCGGCGCGGGACTCTCCTACGAGCAGTACTTC.